Below, 28 T cell receptor beta chains from the same sample are listed, as sequenced in a study of blood T cell repertoires in COVID-19. TCRdb keeps only in-frame clones here, not all; method: immunoSEQ multiplex PCR. Altogether a few hundred thousand clones are present, about four fifths being singletons, with the ten largest covering about 5%. Sequenced material: PBMCs or T cells enriched from blood (not recorded which). Receptor source: a man between 35 and 55 years old who had been exposed to COVID-19.

With regard to this clone: Compared with germline, one end of the junction differs, possibly owing to a read error. The genes are TRBV19 and TRBJ1-1, with 8 positions matching TRBD1. The CDR3 contains 14 residues. CDR1 is LNHDA, CDR2 SQIVND, per germline (reference sequence). The CDR3 nucleotides are TGTGCCAGTATTATATCAGGGGGCGTCACTGAAGCTTTCTTT. Protein: CASIISGGVTEAFF.

The rearrangement links TRBV7-9 to TRBJ2-3, with D maybe TRBD2 (5 bases). This CDR3 comprises 13 residues. The germline V and J ends were trimmed by 7 bases and 6 bases, with 14 bases remaining between them. Germline-derived CDR1 and CDR2 are SEHNR and FQNEAQ (reference sequence). In DNA, the CDR3 is TGTGCCAGCACCCTCAGCGGCCCGGATACGCAGTATTTT. Its protein is CASTLSGPDTQYF.

The chain has TRBV6-5 and TRBJ2-7; D is unresolved. The V end lost 2 bases, the J end lost 2 bases, and 7 bases lay between the germline ends. The CDR3 sequence is 13 residues long. Germline V gives CDR1 MNHEY, CDR2 SVGAGI. CDR3 sequence (DNA): TGTGCCAGCAGTTACCGTCGCGCCTACGAGCAGTACTTC. It specifies CASSYRRAYEQYF.

This chain uses TRBV9 with TRBJ2-2; 9 bases are a match to TRBD1. The junction had 6 bases not matched to a gene; V was cut back by 4 bases and J by 5 bases. The CDR3 is 15 residues long. CDR1 is SGDLS and CDR2 is YYNGEE in the germline V gene. CDR3 DNA: TGTGCCAGCAGCCCCCGGACAGGGGCGACCGGGGAGCTGTTTTTT. It is translated as CASSPRTGATGELFF.

The V gene is TRBV7-9, the J gene TRBJ2-1; 11 bases fit TRBD1. V lost 1 base, J lost 7 bases, and 3 bases stayed unmatched. Germline CDR1 reads SEHNR; CDR2 reads FQNEAQ (reference sequence). The CDR3 is made up of 15 amino acids. In nucleotides, the CDR3 is TGTGCCAGCAGCTTAGAGTGGGACAGGGGGAATGAGCAGTTCTTC. Its protein is CASSLEWDRGNEQFF.

This chain uses TRBV3-1 (or the pseudogene TRBV3-2) with TRBJ2-5, with D tentatively TRBD2 (6 bases). Trimming stripped 0 bases from V and 3 bases from J, with 20 bases between. CDR1 and CDR2 from the germline V gene are LGHDT and YNNKEL (reference sequence). This CDR3 has 18 residues. The CDR3 region has the DNA TGTGCCAGCAGCCAAGATTTGTTTCGGGACTTCATCAAAGAGACCCAGTACTTC. It translates to CASSQDLFRDFIKETQYF.

This clone was counted only a few times. The CDR3 sequence: CASRTLDRGNTIYF. Written as DNA, the CDR3 is TGCGCCAGCAGGACCCTGGACAGGGGAAACACCATATATTTT. The chain joins TRBV10-2 to TRBJ1-3; 7 positions match TRBD1. Germline CDR1 WSHSY, CDR2 SAAADI. V was pared by 6 bases and J by 4 bases, with 6 bases of the junction left unmatched. The CDR3 runs 14 residues.

Concerning this clone: Other DNA sequences in the same sample also yield this CDR3. The rearrangement uses TRBV5-1 and TRBJ2-5; D remains ambiguous. V dropped 0 bases and J dropped 4 bases, with 10 bases sitting between them. The V gene's germline CDR1 is SGHRS and CDR2 YFSETQ. This CDR3 is built from 14 residues. In nucleotides, the CDR3 is TGCGCCAGCAGCTTGGACCTCGGTGGAGAGACCCAGTACTTC. Encoded protein: CASSLDLGGETQYF.

The chain uses TRBV5-1 and TRBJ2-2, with 9 nucleotides matching TRBD2. Per germline, CDR1 SGHRS and CDR2 YFSETQ. The CDR3 runs 15 residues. V shed 7 bases and J 5 bases; nucleotides not matched to a gene: 9. The CDR3: CASVGGSGRTGELFF. CDR3 sequence (DNA): TGCGCCAGCGTTGGGGGTAGCGGGAGAACCGGGGAGCTGTTTTTT.

The gene calls are TRBV9 and TRBJ2-2, with a weak D call TRBD2 (6 bases). This CDR3 contains 16 residues. V lost 3 bases and J lost 0, with 12 bases in between. Germline assignment: CDR1 SGDLS and CDR2 YYNGEE. CDR3 bases: TGTGCCAGCAGCGGCGGGGCCGAAGCGAACACCGGGGAGCTGTTTTTT. Its protein product is CASSGGAEANTGELFF.

The chain uses TRBV19 and TRBJ2-7; 10 bases are a match to TRBD1. Germline CDR1 is LNHDA and CDR2 is SQIVND (reference sequence). V was pared by 6 bases and J by 2 bases, with 7 bases of the junction left unmatched. The CDR3 contains 15 residues. CDR3 in amino acids: CASRDAGTGAYEQYF. The CDR3 DNA reads TGTGCCAGTAGAGACGCCGGGACAGGGGCCTACGAGCAGTACTTC.

The chain is built from TRBV5-6 and TRBJ2-7, with D unclear. The CDR3 loop spans 12 amino acids. CDR1 is SGHDT, CDR2 YYEEEE, per germline. Trimming took off 4 bases at V and 3 bases at J, with 8 bases between the two ends. For the CDR3, the DNA is TGTGCCAGCAGCGTGTCAAACTACGAGCAGTACTTC. Its protein is CASSVSNYEQYF.

The chain has TRBV4-1 and TRBJ2-2, with D unresolved. Trimming stripped 0 bases from V and 4 bases from J, with 6 bases between. The CDR3 extends over 14 amino acids. Germline V gene data show CDR1 as MGHRA and CDR2 as YSYEKL. The CDR3 DNA reads as TGCGCCAGCAGCCAAGAGAGATCCACCGGGGAGCTGTTTTTT. This gives the protein CASSQERSTGELFF.

V usage is TRBV7-2 and J usage is TRBJ2-2; 7 positions agree with TRBD2. With V trimmed by 5 bases and J by 4 bases, 4 bases remained unmatched. Germline lookup yields CDR1 SGHTA and CDR2 FQGNSA. The CDR3 extends over 14 amino acids. The CDR3 reads CASSPGLTTGELFF. In DNA form, the CDR3 reads TGTGCCAGCAGCCCGGGACTAACCACCGGGGAGCTGTTTTTT.

The chain employs TRBV7-9 and TRBJ2-7, with a possible D match to TRBD2 (5 bases). Germline V gives CDR1 SEHNR, CDR2 FQNEAQ (reference sequence). The V and J ends lost 5 bases and 2 bases respectively, with 25 bases between them. The CDR3 has 18 amino acids. The CDR3 region is CASSENYNDPSNPYEQYF. The CDR3 DNA follows: TGTGCCAGCAGCGAAAATTATAACGATCCTAGCAACCCCTACGAGCAGTACTTC.

V is TRBV7-6 and J is TRBJ2-5; 12 positions agree with TRBD2. Trimming cost V 5 bases and J 4 bases; bases outside gene matches: 17. This CDR3 is 19 amino acids long. The germline CDR1 and CDR2 sequences are SGHVS and FNYEAQ. The CDR3 DNA reads TGTGCCAGCAGCCGAACGGCACCGAGACTAGCGGGAGTTCGAGAGACCCAGTACTTC. Translating it yields CASSRTAPRLAGVRETQYF. The full variable domain, with the rest looked up from reference TRBV7-6 and TRBJ2-5, is GAGVSQSPRYKVTKRGQDVALRCDPISGHVSLYWYRQALGQGPEFLTYFNYEAQQDKSGLPNDRFSAERPEGSISTLTIQRTEQRDSAMYRCASSRTAPRLAGVRETQYFGPGTRLLVL.

This sequence joins TRBV5-8 and TRBJ1-1; D uncertain. CDR1 is SGHTS and CDR2 is YDEGEE in the germline V gene. V shed 5 bases and J shed 7 bases, with 9 bases lying between them. The CDR3 contains 11 residues. The CDR3 nucleotides read TGTGCCAGCAGTTTCGACTTTGAAGCTTTCTTT. Protein product: CASSFDFEAFF.

The chain links TRBV9 to TRBJ2-1; 10 bases match TRBD2. The CDR3 loop spans 16 amino acids. CDR1 and CDR2 from the germline V gene are SGDLS and YYNGEE. The V segment lost 0 bases and the J segment 5 bases; nucleotides outside the gene matches: 5. The CDR3 spells CASSVGTSGIHNEQFF. CDR3 coding DNA: TGTGCCAGCAGCGTAGGAACTAGCGGGATTCACAATGAGCAGTTCTTC. Full variable domain (outside the CDR3, taken from reference TRBV9 and TRBJ2-1): DSGVTQTPKHLITATGQRVTLRCSPRSGDLSVYWYQQSLDQGLQFLIQYYNGEERAKGNILERFSAQQFPDLHSELNLSSLELGDSALYFCASSVGTSGIHNEQFFGPGTRLTVL.

J is TRBJ1-6 and V is TRBV7-3; D perhaps matches TRBD1 (6 bases). CDR1 and CDR2 (germline): SGHTA, FQGTGA. V was shortened by 4 bases and J by 6 bases, with 13 bases between the two germline ends. The CDR3 has 15 amino acids. Written as DNA, the CDR3 is TGTGCCAGCAGCTCAAACGGGACACCTAATTCACCCCTCCACTTT. It specifies CASSSNGTPNSPLHF.

A note on this clone: Additional DNA sequences in this sample encode the identical CDR3. The chain is built from TRBV4-1 and TRBJ1-1; 9 bases match TRBD1. The germline gives CDR1 MGHRA, CDR2 YSYEKL. V lost 4 bases to trimming and J lost 0 bases; unmatched junction nucleotides: 3. This CDR3 is 15 amino acids long. CDR3 protein: CASSPGQGVNTEAFF. In DNA, the CDR3 is TGCGCCAGCAGCCCGGGACAGGGAGTGAACACTGAAGCTTTCTTT.

V usage is TRBV29-1 and J usage is TRBJ1-1; D possibly corresponds to TRBD1 (5 bases). There are 13 residues in the CDR3. V lost 5 bases and J lost 0, with 10 bases in between. The germline V gene encodes CDR1 SQVTM and CDR2 ANQGSEA. This CDR3 reads CSVFWDLNTEAFF. For the CDR3, the DNA is TGCAGCGTTTTTTGGGACTTGAACACTGAAGCTTTCTTT.

The chain links TRBV11-3 to TRBJ2-3; the D gene is possibly TRBD2 (6 bases). Looked up from germline, CDR1 is SGHNT and CDR2 is YENEEA. Trimming pared 0 bases from V and 11 bases from J, leaving 12 bases between. The length of the CDR3 is 13 residues. The chain's CDR3 is CASSLDGGSKQYF. In DNA, the CDR3 is TGTGCCAGCAGCTTAGATGGAGGGTCCAAGCAGTATTTT.

The V and J genes are TRBV19 and TRBJ2-7, with 7 bases fitting TRBD1. The CDR3 is 15 residues long. V lost 7 bases to trimming and J lost 0 bases; unmatched junction nucleotides: 9. Germline CDR1 is LNHDA and CDR2 is SQIVND (reference sequence). CDR3 region: CASTSIGTDSYEQYF. The CDR3 DNA reads TGTGCCAGTACCAGTATCGGGACAGACTCCTACGAGCAGTACTTC.

The genes are TRBV5-1 and TRBJ2-1, with TRBD2 as a possible D gene (7 bases). V was cut by 2 bases and J by 6 bases, with 21 bases left in between. Germline CDR1 and CDR2: SGHRS and YFSETQ. This CDR3 has 17 amino acids. The CDR3 DNA is TGCGCCAGCAGCTTCGAGACTAACAGTAGGGGGGGCAATGAGCAGTTCTTC. This translates into CASSFETNSRGGNEQFF.

V is TRBV10-3 and J is TRBJ1-2, with D possibly being TRBD1 (6 bases). The germline V and J ends were trimmed by 8 bases and 5 bases, with 12 bases remaining between them. CDR3 length: 12 residues. Germline-derived CDR1 and CDR2 are ENHRY and SYGVKD. CDR3 loop: CAIGRQVYGYTF. CDR3 bases: TGTGCCATCGGAAGACAGGTATATGGCTACACCTTC.

This sequence joins TRBV6-1 and TRBJ1-2; D gene ambiguous. The CDR3 runs 13 residues. CDR1 and CDR2 from the germline V gene are MNHNS and SASEGT. Trimming took 5 bases from V and 4 from J, leaving 11 bases between them. CDR3 residues: CASSTPDSYGYTF. CDR3 bases: TGTGCCAGCAGTACCCCAGACTCCTATGGCTACACCTTC.

This clone was recorded only once. The rearrangement uses TRBV9 and TRBJ1-1; 7 nucleotides agree with TRBD1. V shed 0 bases and J 0 bases; nucleotides not matched to a gene: 2. CDR3 length: 15 residues. Germline values: CDR1 SGDLS, CDR2 YYNGEE. The chain's CDR3 is CASSVEGGMNTEAFF. In DNA, the CDR3 is TGTGCCAGCAGCGTAGAAGGGGGCATGAACACTGAAGCTTTCTTT.

There are a few counts of this clone. The genes are TRBV30 and TRBJ2-2; D gene ambiguous. The V end was cut by 4 bases, the J end by 4 bases, with 7 bases between. The germline V gene encodes CDR1 GTSNPN and CDR2 SVGIG (reference sequence). The CDR3 is 12 residues long. The CDR3 DNA is TGTGCCTGGAACTTATTCACCGGGGAGCTGTTTTTT. It encodes CAWNLFTGELFF.